This T cell receptor (beta chain) was recorded in a study of cytomegalovirus exposure and HLA in healthy donors. This clone was seen more than once but under ten times. Its antigen is not identified. V was trimmed by 4 bases and J by 0 bases, leaving 12 bases between them. Germline assignment: CDR1 MDHEN and CDR2 SYDVKM. This CDR3 has 15 residues. It was with 60 Vbeta and 13 Jbeta primers that the PCR ran. Measured with immunoSEQ multiplex PCR; TCRdb has only the in-frame clones, and not every one. Of roughly 98,000 clones in the sample, around 79% were seen once. Study-wide results and caveats: In a later analysis, TCR beta V- and J-gene trimming showed a link to a missense DCLRE1C variant.

The sample comprised PBMCs. The sequence came from a female donor in good health and CMV-seropositive. The chain combines TRBV28 with TRBJ1-2, with D possibly matching TRBD1 (6 bases). The CDR3 DNA follows: TGTGCCAGCAGTTCCTACACAGGGACTAACTATGGCTACACCTTC. Its protein is CASSSYTGTNYGYTF.